This is a list of T cell receptor beta chains from one sample in a study of regulatory T cells in long-lasting Graves disease. TCRdb independently ran MiXCR on the multiplex PCR reads; one entry per CDR3 protein. This sample has approximately 440,000 distinct CDR3 sequences, with about 20% found just once. This specimen consisted of peripheral blood mononuclear cells (PBMCs), obtained when the disease was refractory, from a patient treated with antithyroid drugs. All receptors derive from a female donor with Graves disease. Each CDR3 is given with its conserved first and last residue. The D gene is left open where the match is weak. Expanded clones are given a class, and other clones once, few, many or no size at all.

>12|TRBJ1-1|TRBV7-2|-|-
TGCGCCAGCAGCCAATCTCTTGGGTTAGCTTTCTTT
CASSQSLGLAFF
>17|TRBJ1-1|TRBV28|many|TRBD1
TGTGCCAGCAGTTCTAAATATGGGGACAGGGGGTTCACTGAAGCTTTCTTT
CASSSKYGDRGFTEAFF
>18|TRBJ2-5|TRBV20-1|many|TRBD2
TGCAGTGCTAGCAAGCGAGGCGGGAGTAGGAGCTACCAAGAGACCCAGTACTTC
CSASKRGGSRSYQETQYF
>13|TRBJ2-7|TRBV6-2/TRBV6-3|many|-
TGTGCCAGCAGAGCGGCGGGGAAGGGCGAGCAGTACTTC
CASRAAGKGEQYF
>15|TRBJ1-6|TRBV5-1|few|TRBD1
TGCGCCAGCAGCGAAGGGACAGGGAAGAATTCACCCCTCCACTTT
CASSEGTGKNSPLHF
>12|TRBJ1-2|TRBV20-1|many|-
TGCAGTGCCACCGGGACTAGCTATGGCTACACCTTC
CSATGTSYGYTF
>17|TRBJ2-7|TRBV5-1|few|TRBD1
TGCGCCAGCAGCCCACGAGTCCGGGACAGGGCGTCCTACGAGCAGTACTTC
CASSPRVRDRASYEQYF
>18|TRBJ1-6|TRBV14|-|-
TGTGCCAGCAGCCAGCCGGGACCACTCGACTCCTATAATTCACCCCTCCACTTT
CASSQPGPLDSYNSPLHF
>16|TRBJ2-5|TRBV10-3|-|TRBD2
TGTGCCATCAGTGAGTCGGCGGGAGGTTTACGAGAGACCCAGTACTTC
CAISESAGGLRETQYF
>14|TRBJ1-5|TRBV19|many|TRBD1
TGTGCCAGCAGCCCAGGGGGTGGCAATCAGCCCCAGCATTTT
CASSPGGGNQPQHF
>15|TRBJ2-3|TRBV28|many|TRBD1
TGTGCCAGCAGGTCCGGCGACAGGGGGCCAGATACGCAGTATTTT
CASRSGDRGPDTQYF
>11|TRBJ1-1|TRBV12-3/TRBV12-4|many|-
TGTGCCAGCACCCTTTTTACTGAAGCTTTCTTT
CASTLFTEAFF
>16|TRBJ1-3|TRBV6-1|few|TRBD1
TGTGCCACCACTAGAAGGACAGGGGGACCTGGAAACACCATATATTTT
CATTRRTGGPGNTIYF
>12|TRBJ1-2|TRBV29-1|-|-
TGCAGCGCCGTACCCGGGACCCTTGGCTACACCTTC
CSAVPGTLGYTF
>16|TRBJ1-1|TRBV7-2|many|-
TGTGCCAGCAGCTCCTCCCGGGGCAGTATGAACACTGAAGCTTTCTTT
CASSSSRGSMNTEAFF
>15|TRBJ1-4|TRBV28|many|-
TGTGCCAGCAGTCCCCGGCAGGGAAGGTTTGGGAAACTGTTTTTT
CASSPRQGRFGKLFF
>14|TRBJ1-5|TRBV19|-|-
TGTGCCAGTAGACATAACCAGGGTGATCAGCCCCAGCATTTT
CASRHNQGDQPQHF
>14|TRBJ1-6|TRBV28|many|-
TGTGCCAGTCAGACAAACCAGCATAATTCACCCCTCCACTTT
CASQTNQHNSPLHF
>14|TRBJ2-3|TRBV20-1|-|TRBD2
TGCAGTGCGCTAGCGGGAGGGAGGACAGATACGCAGTATTTT
CSALAGGRTDTQYF
>14|TRBJ2-5|TRBV28|many|-
TGTGCCAGCAGTCGTGGCAGGGGGGGAGAGACCCAGTACTTC
CASSRGRGGETQYF
>16|TRBJ1-1|TRBV7-2|few|-
TGTGCCAGCAGCTTAGTGGGGGGTGGAGGGGCCACTGAAGCTTTCTTT
CASSLVGGGGATEAFF
>11|TRBJ1-2|TRBV12-3/TRBV12-4|many|-
TGTGCCAGCAGTTCCGGGGTTGGCTACACCTTC
CASSSGVGYTF
>19|TRBJ2-7|TRBV6-5|-|TRBD2
TGTGCCAGCAGTTACCGCAATACACCAGCTAGCGGATACTCCTACGAGCAGTACTTC
CASSYRNTPASGYSYEQYF
>16|TRBJ1-2|TRBV4-3|few|-
TGCGCCAGCAGCCAAGAGCAAGGAGAAGCCAACTATGGCTACACCTTC
CASSQEQGEANYGYTF
>15|TRBJ1-4|TRBV9|-|-
TGTGCCAGCAGCGCAACAGTTGCAACTAATGAAAAACTGTTTTTT
CASSATVATNEKLFF
>11|TRBJ1-1|TRBV12-3/TRBV12-4|-|-
TGTGCCAGCACCGGACAGCGGGAAGCTTTCTTT
CASTGQREAFF
>13|TRBJ2-7|TRBV19|few|TRBD2
TGTGCCAGTAGTAGTCTAGCGGGTAGCGAGCAGTACTTC
CASSSLAGSEQYF
>16|TRBJ2-3|TRBV11-2|-|TRBD1
TGTGCCAGCAGCCCACAGGGGCACTCGGGCACAGATACGCAGTATTTT
CASSPQGHSGTDTQYF
>13|TRBJ2-7|TRBV9|-|-
TGTGCCAGCAGCGTCTTCGAGGGTTGGGAGCAGTACTTC
CASSVFEGWEQYF
>14|TRBJ1-5|TRBV2|many|TRBD1
TGTGCCAGCAGACAGGGGGCCAGCAATCAGCCCCAGCATTTT
CASRQGASNQPQHF
>13|TRBJ1-1|TRBV15|-|-
TGTGCCACCAGCCTGGAGGGTAACACTGAAGCTTTCTTT
CATSLEGNTEAFF
>14|TRBJ2-2|TRBV11-2|few|-
TGTGCCAGCAGCCTTAGGTGGAACACCGGGGAGCTGTTTTTT
CASSLRWNTGELFF
>11|TRBJ2-7|TRBV2|many|-
TGTGCCAGCGCCTCGGGCTACGAGCAGTACTTC
CASASGYEQYF
>14|TRBJ2-5|TRBV4-1|-|-
TGCGCCAGCAGCGCAGAGGGGGGTGGAGAGACCCAGTACTTC
CASSAEGGGETQYF
>13|TRBJ2-2|TRBV29-1|few|-
TGCAGCGTAGAAAGTGGGATTCCCGGGGAGCTGTTTTTT
CSVESGIPGELFF
>15|TRBJ2-7|TRBV7-2|-|TRBD1
TGTGCCAGCAGCACCTCAGGGGGCCGCACCTACGAGCAGTACTTC
CASSTSGGRTYEQYF
>11|TRBJ1-1|TRBV19|-|-
TGTGCCAGTTGGGAAGGCACTGAAGCTTTCTTT
CASWEGTEAFF
>13|TRBJ2-7|TRBV9|-|TRBD1
TGTGCCAGCAGCGGGGACAGCCTTAGGGAGCAGTACTTC
CASSGDSLREQYF
>17|TRBJ1-1|TRBV10-3|few|TRBD1
TGTGCCATCAGTGAGGGTCTCGGACAGGGACTGAACACTGAAGCTTTCTTT
CAISEGLGQGLNTEAFF
>14|TRBJ2-7|TRBV7-9|few|-
TGTGCCAGCAGCGATCGACAGGCCCCCTACGAGCAGTACTTC
CASSDRQAPYEQYF
>15|TRBJ2-2|TRBV25-1|-|-
TGTGCCAGCAGTAAAGGCAGGTGGTACACCGGGGAGCTGTTTTTT
CASSKGRWYTGELFF